This T cell receptor beta chain stems from a study of T cell repertoires in cytomegalovirus infection. Study-wide points: HLA-C-restricted, CMV-specific TCR beta clonotypes were dominant ex vivo.

This clonotype was recorded many times. Its antigen is unidentified. TCRdb recomputed calls from the reads with MiXCR, one row per CDR3 protein. The sample has some 97,000 distinct CDR3 sequences; about a quarter are singletons. Germline assignment: CDR1 SGHTA and CDR2 FQGNSA. V lost 3 bases and J lost 3, with 11 bases in between. CDR3 size: 15 residues. Sample: CD8+ T cells from PBMCs. The genes are TRBV7-2 and TRBJ1-4, with D possibly TRBD1 on 5 matching bases. This sequence originates from a human donor in good health (CMV status not recorded). Some clones in this sample may be carry-over from other donors' samples. CDR3 protein: CASSFSGLANEKLFF. The CDR3 nucleotides are TGTGCCAGCAGCTTCTCAGGGTTGGCTAATGAAAAACTGTTTTTT.